These 12 T cell receptor beta chains were all obtained from the same sample, sequenced in a study of blood T cell repertoires in COVID-19. Some clones are missing from TCRdb's copy, which holds only in-frame ones; the method was immunoSEQ multiplex PCR. The sample lists fewer than 250,000 clones, about nine tenths occurring once. The sequencing sample was made of peripheral blood. The source is a woman in her sixties or seventies with acute or convalescent COVID-19.

The chain recombines TRBV7-2 with TRBJ2-1; D may be TRBD2 (6 bases). The CDR3 has 16 residues. Germline assignment: CDR1 SGHTA and CDR2 FQGNSA. Trimming shortened V by 3 bases and J by 0 bases, and 12 bases separated the two germline ends. CDR3 DNA: TGTGCCAGCAGCTTCCGGGGGATAAGCTCCTACAATGAGCAGTTCTTC. Protein product: CASSFRGISSYNEQFF.

V gene TRBV3-1 (or the pseudogene TRBV3-2) combines with J gene TRBJ2-1; maybe TRBD2 (5 bases). Trimming left V 0 bases short and J 0 bases short, with 21 bases between. The CDR3 loop spans 20 amino acids. Looked up from germline, CDR1 is LGHDT and CDR2 is YNNKEL (reference sequence). CDR3 amino acids: CASSQENRAFTTSSYNEQFF. The DNA of the CDR3 is TGTGCCAGCAGCCAAGAGAATCGGGCCTTTACCACTAGCTCCTACAATGAGCAGTTCTTC.

The chain uses TRBV18 and TRBJ2-7, with 8 nucleotides matching TRBD1. Per germline, CDR1 KGHSH and CDR2 LQKENI. CDR3 length: 13 residues. Germline trimming cut 5 bases from V and 3 bases from J; bases unmatched to any gene: 3. CDR3 sequence reads: CASSGTGGYEQYF. The CDR3 bases are TGTGCCAGCTCAGGGACAGGTGGCTACGAGCAGTACTTC. Full variable domain (rest looked up from reference TRBV18 and TRBJ2-7): NAGVMQNPRHLVRRRGQEARLRCSPMKGHSHVYWYRQLPEEGLKFMVYLQKENIIDESGMPKERFSAEFPKEGPSILRIQQVVRGDSAAYFCASSGTGGYEQYFGPGTRLTVT.

V is TRBV19 and J is TRBJ1-5; D might be TRBD1 (6 bases). CDR3 length equals 15 residues. Trimming removed 2 bases at V and 1 base at J, with 9 bases between. Germline lookup yields CDR1 LNHDA and CDR2 SQIVND (reference sequence). The CDR3 DNA reads as TGTGCCAGTAGTATAAACAGGGCGAGCAATCAGCCCCAGCATTTT. Translated: CASSINRASNQPQHF. Full variable domain (missing parts from reference TRBV19 and TRBJ1-5): DGGITQSPKYLFRKEGQNVTLSCEQNLNHDAMYWYRQDPGQGLRLIYYSQIVNDFQKGDIAEGYSVSREKKESFPLTVTSAQKNPTAFYLCASSINRASNQPQHFGDGTRLSIL.

V gene TRBV24-1 combines with J gene TRBJ2-2; perhaps TRBD1 as D (6 bases). With 9 bases removed from V and 7 bases from J, the gap between germline ends came to 23 bases. CDR3 length equals 16 residues. CDR1 is KGHDR and CDR2 is SFDVKD in the germline V gene. The CDR3 coding sequence is TGTGCCACCGGCCGAAAGGGGGACAAAGGAGTCGGGGAGCTGTTTTTT. This sequence encodes CATGRKGDKGVGELFF.

The V call is TRBV7-9, the J call TRBJ1-2; D gene uncertain. CDR3 length: 13 residues. Per the germline V gene, CDR1 is SEHNR and CDR2 is FQNEAQ (reference sequence). Trimming left V 3 bases short and J 4 bases short, with 9 bases between. Here the CDR3 reads CASSLGQLYGYTF. In DNA, the CDR3 is TGTGCCAGCAGCTTGGGCCAGCTCTATGGCTACACCTTC.

The chain links TRBV7-2 to TRBJ1-5; TRBD1 matches at 8 bases. The CDR3 length is 12 residues. Germline V gene lookup returns CDR1 SGHTA and CDR2 FQGNSA. V shed 5 bases, J shed 12 bases, and the junction held 6 bases outside the gene matches. The CDR3: CASSTRQGSQHF. The DNA for the CDR3 is TGTGCCAGCAGCACCCGACAGGGGAGCCAGCATTTT.

J is TRBJ2-2 and V is TRBV2; maybe TRBD2 (6 bases). This CDR3 contains 13 residues. The V and J ends lost 8 bases and 0 bases respectively, with 7 bases between them. Germline loops: CDR1 SNHLY, CDR2 FYNNEI. Here the CDR3 reads CASGRPNTGELFF. The CDR3 DNA reads TGTGCCAGCGGGAGGCCGAACACCGGGGAGCTGTTTTTT.

This clone was detected only a few times. Other DNA variants within this sample encode the same CDR3. The gene calls are TRBV7-2 and TRBJ1-3, with TRBD1 identical over 7 bases. V lost 0 bases, J lost 0 bases, and 2 bases stayed unmatched. Germline CDR1 reads SGHTA; CDR2 reads FQGNSA. This CDR3 contains 16 residues. CDR3 nucleotide sequence: TGTGCCAGCAGCTTAGCGACAGGGCTCTCTGGAAACACCATATATTTT. Amino acid sequence: CASSLATGLSGNTIYF. The variable domain in full, with the rest retrieved from reference TRBV7-2 and TRBJ1-3, is GAGVSQSPSNKVTEKGKDVELRCDPISGHTALYWYRQSLGQGLEFLIYFQGNSAPDKSGLPSDRFSAERTGGSVSTLTIQRTQQEDSAVYLCASSLATGLSGNTIYFGEGSWLTVV.

The rearrangement links TRBV28 to TRBJ2-4; perhaps TRBD2 as D (6 bases). Trimming stripped 3 bases from V and 0 bases from J, with 9 bases between. The CDR3 covers 15 residues. CDR1 is MDHEN, CDR2 SYDVKM, per germline. The CDR3 DNA follows: TGTGCCAGCAGTTTTCGGGACTTAGCCAAAAACATTCAGTACTTC. It translates to CASSFRDLAKNIQYF.

This chain connects TRBV11-2 to TRBJ2-1; D is undetermined. V was cut by 6 bases and J by 3 bases, with 15 bases left in between. The CDR3 length is 15 residues. The germline CDR1 and CDR2 sequences are SGHAT and FQNNGV. The CDR3 region has the DNA TGTGCCAGCAGTCTAGGTCGGAGTATCTACAATGAGCAGTTCTTC. It translates to CASSLGRSIYNEQFF.

The chain is built from TRBV28 and TRBJ2-7, with 9 nucleotides matching TRBD1. CDR3 length equals 15 residues. Trimming cost V 1 base and J 6 bases; bases outside gene matches: 7. Germline CDR1 reads MDHEN; CDR2 reads SYDVKM. The CDR3 DNA follows: TGTGCCAGCAGTTTATTTGGGACAGGGAGGATCGAGCAGTACTTC. Its protein is CASSLFGTGRIEQYF.